The sequence of this TCR beta chain was determined in a study of blood T cell repertoires in COVID-19. Study at large: In each case, the material was cDNA or gDNA derived from T cells, B-cell-depleted T cells, or PBMCs.

Assay: immunoSEQ multiplex PCR; the TCRdb copy retains only in-frame clones and omits some. The sample has approximately 69,000 clones; more than 80% are singletons. Seattle patients were enrolled while actively infected and followed longitudinally. CDR3 length: 12 amino acids. V lost 3 bases and J lost 8; bases outside the gene matches: 6. Germline V CDR1 and CDR2: DFQATT, SNEGSKA (reference sequence). The TCR was taken from a man aged 50 or older with COVID-19, enrolled during active disease. Sample: peripheral blood. J is TRBJ1-2 and V is TRBV20-1; 7 positions match TRBD1. The CDR3 is CSASLGGGGYTF. CDR3 in DNA: TGCAGTGCTAGTTTAGGGGGCGGAGGCTACACCTTC.